This TCR beta chain was recovered during a study of a mutant IDH1 vaccine in newly diagnosed glioma. Sample time point: baseline, week 1 (first vaccination visit). Treatment: pre-vaccination baseline after standard-of-care therapy. Libraries were prepared by immunoSEQ multiplex PCR; TCRdb keeps only in-frame clonotypes and omits some of them. The repertoire includes some 56,000 clones, approximately 91% of them detected once, and 2.6% sits in the top ten. The germline V gene has CDR1 SGHDN and CDR2 FVKESK. V shed 1 base, J shed 4 bases, and the junction held 6 bases outside the gene matches. The CDR3 totals 16 residues.

This receptor was obtained from a man in his fifties or sixties with glioma. Sequences were derived from PBMCs, sampled from a glioma patient treated with radiotherapy, temozolomide or both. The gene calls are TRBV14 and TRBJ2-7; 11 bases fit TRBD2. Written as DNA, the CDR3 is TGTGCCAGCAGCCAAGTTGGACTAGCGGGTGGGTACGAGCAGTACTTC. This gives the protein CASSQVGLAGGYEQYF.